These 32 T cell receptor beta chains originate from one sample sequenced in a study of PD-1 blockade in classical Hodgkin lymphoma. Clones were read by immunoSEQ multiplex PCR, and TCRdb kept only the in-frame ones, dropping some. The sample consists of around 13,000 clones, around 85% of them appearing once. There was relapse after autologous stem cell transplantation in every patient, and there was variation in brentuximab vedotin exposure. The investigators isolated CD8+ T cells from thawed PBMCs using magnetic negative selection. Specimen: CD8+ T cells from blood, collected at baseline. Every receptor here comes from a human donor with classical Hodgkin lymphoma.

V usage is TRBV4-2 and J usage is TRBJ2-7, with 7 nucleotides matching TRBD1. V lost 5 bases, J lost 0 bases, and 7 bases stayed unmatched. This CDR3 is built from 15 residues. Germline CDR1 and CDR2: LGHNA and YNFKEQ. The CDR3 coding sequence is TGTGCCAGCAGCATTGACAGGGAGAGCTCCTACGAGCAGTACTTC. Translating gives CASSIDRESSYEQYF.

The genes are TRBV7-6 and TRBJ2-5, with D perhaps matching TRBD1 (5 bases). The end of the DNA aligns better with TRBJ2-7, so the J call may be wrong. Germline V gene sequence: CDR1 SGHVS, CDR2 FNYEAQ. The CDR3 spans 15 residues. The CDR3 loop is CASSLAMGLAYEQYF. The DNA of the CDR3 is TGTGCCAGCAGCTTAGCGATGGGGCTCGCCTACGAGCAGTACTTC.

The CDR3 spells CASSQVGGGEAFF. As DNA, the CDR3 is TGCGCCAGCAGCCAAGTTGGGGGGGGTGAAGCTTTCTTT. This chain uses TRBV4-3 with TRBJ1-1; D is perhaps TRBD1 (5 bases). The CDR3 totals 13 residues. The ends were cut back, 1 base at V and 7 bases at J, with 10 bases in the middle. Germline V gene lookup returns CDR1 LGHNA and CDR2 YSLEER.

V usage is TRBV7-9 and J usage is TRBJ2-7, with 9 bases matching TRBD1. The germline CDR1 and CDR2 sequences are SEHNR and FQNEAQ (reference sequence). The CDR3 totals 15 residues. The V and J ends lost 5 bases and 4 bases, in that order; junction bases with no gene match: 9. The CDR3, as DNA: TGTGCCAGCAGCCCCTCCGGGACAGGGAATTACGAGCAGTACTTC. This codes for CASSPSGTGNYEQYF.

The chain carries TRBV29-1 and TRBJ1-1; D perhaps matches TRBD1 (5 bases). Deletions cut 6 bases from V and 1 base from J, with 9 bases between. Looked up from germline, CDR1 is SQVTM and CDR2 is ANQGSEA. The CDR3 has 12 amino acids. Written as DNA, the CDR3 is TGCAGCGTCCTGGGGGGGAACACTGAAGCTTTCTTT. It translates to CSVLGGNTEAFF.

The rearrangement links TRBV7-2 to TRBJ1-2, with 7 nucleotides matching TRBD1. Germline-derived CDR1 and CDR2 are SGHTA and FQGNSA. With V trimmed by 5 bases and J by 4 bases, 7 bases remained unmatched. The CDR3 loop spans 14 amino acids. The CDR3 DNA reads TGTGCCAGCAGCCTTAACGGGACAGCCTATGGCTACACCTTC. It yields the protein CASSLNGTAYGYTF.

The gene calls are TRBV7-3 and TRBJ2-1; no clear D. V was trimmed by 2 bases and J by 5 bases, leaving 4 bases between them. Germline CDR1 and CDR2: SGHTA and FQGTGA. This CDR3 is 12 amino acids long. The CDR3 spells CASSLANNEQFF. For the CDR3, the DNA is TGTGCCAGCAGCTTAGCTAACAATGAGCAGTTCTTC.

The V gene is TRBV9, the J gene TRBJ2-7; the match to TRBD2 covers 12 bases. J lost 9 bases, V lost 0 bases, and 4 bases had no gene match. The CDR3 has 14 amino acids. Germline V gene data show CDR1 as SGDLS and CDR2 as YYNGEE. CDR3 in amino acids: CASSVGTSGAGQYF. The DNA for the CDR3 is TGTGCCAGCAGCGTAGGGACTAGCGGGGCAGGGCAGTACTTC.

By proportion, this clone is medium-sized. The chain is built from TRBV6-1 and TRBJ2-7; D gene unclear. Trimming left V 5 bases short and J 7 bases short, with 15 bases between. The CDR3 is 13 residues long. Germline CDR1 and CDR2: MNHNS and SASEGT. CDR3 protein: CASSSGPLGEQYF. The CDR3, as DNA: TGTGCCAGCAGTTCCGGCCCCTTAGGGGAGCAGTACTTC.

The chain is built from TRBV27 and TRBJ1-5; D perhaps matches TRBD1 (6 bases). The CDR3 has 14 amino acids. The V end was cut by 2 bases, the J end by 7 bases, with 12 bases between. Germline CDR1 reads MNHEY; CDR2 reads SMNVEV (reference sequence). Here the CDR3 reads CASSLRGASQPQHF. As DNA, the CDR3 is TGTGCCAGCAGTTTACGGGGGGCGAGCCAGCCCCAGCATTTT.

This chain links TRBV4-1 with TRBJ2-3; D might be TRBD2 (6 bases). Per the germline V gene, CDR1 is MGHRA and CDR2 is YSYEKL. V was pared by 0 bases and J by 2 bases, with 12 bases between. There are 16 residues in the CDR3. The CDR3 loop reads CASSQEVSGDTDTQYF. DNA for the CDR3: TGCGCCAGCAGCCAAGAGGTATCGGGAGACACAGATACGCAGTATTTT.

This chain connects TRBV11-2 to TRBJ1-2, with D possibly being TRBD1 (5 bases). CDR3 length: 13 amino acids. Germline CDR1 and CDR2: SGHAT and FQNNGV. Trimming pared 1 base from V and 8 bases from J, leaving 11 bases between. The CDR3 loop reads CASSLARVEGYTF. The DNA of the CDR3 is TGTGCCAGCAGCTTAGCCAGGGTGGAAGGCTACACCTTC. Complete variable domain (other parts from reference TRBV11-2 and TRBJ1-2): EAGVAQSPRYKIIEKRQSVAFWCNPISGHATLYWYQQILGQGPKLLIQFQNNGVVDDSQLPKDRFSAERLKGVDSTLKIQPAKLEDSAVYLCASSLARVEGYTFGSGTRLTVV.

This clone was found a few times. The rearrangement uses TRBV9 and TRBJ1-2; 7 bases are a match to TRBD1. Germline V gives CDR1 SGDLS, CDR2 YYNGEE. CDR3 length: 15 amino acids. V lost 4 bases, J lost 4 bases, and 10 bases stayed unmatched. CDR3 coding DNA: TGTGCCAGCAGCCCCTGGGGGGACAGTGGCTATGGCTACACCTTC. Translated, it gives CASSPWGDSGYGYTF. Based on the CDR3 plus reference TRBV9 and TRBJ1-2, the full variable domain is DSGVTQTPKHLITATGQRVTLRCSPRSGDLSVYWYQQSLDQGLQFLIQYYNGEERAKGNILERFSAQQFPDLHSELNLSSLELGDSALYFCASSPWGDSGYGYTFGSGTRLTVV.

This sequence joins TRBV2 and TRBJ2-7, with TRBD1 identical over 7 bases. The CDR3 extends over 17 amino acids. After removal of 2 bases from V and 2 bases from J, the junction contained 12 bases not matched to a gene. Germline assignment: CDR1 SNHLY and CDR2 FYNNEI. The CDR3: CASSEWGENGQAYEQYF. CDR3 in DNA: TGTGCCAGCAGTGAATGGGGCGAGAACGGACAGGCCTACGAGCAGTACTTC.

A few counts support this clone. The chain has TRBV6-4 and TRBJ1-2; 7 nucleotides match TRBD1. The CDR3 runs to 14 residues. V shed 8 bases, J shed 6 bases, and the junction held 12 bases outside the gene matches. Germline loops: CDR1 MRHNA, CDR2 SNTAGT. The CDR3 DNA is TGTGCCAGCTCAAATACAGGGGAAGGCGATGGCTACACCTTC. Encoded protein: CASSNTGEGDGYTF.

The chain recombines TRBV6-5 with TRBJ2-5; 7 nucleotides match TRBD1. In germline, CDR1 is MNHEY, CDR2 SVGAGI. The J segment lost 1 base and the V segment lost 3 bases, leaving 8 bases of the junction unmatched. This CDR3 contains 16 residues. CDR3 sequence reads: CASSYYLGQAQETQYF. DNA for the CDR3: TGTGCCAGCAGTTATTATTTAGGACAGGCCCAAGAGACCCAGTACTTC.

The CDR3 DNA reads as TGTGCCAGCAGCTCACAGGGGCAGCAGTACTTC. Translation gives CASSSQGQQYF. The gene calls are TRBV7-9 and TRBJ2-7, with 7 bases lining up with TRBD1. The CDR3 loop spans 11 amino acids. With 4 bases clipped from V and 8 bases from J, the junction kept 2 bases outside the gene matches. CDR1 is SEHNR, CDR2 FQNEAQ, per germline (reference sequence).

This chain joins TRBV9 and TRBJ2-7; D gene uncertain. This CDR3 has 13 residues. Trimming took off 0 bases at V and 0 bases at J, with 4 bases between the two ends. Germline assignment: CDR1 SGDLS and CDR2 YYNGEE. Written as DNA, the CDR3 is TGTGCCAGCAGCGTAGACGCCTCCTACGAGCAGTACTTC. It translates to CASSVDASYEQYF. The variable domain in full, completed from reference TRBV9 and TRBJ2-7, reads DSGVTQTPKHLITATGQRVTLRCSPRSGDLSVYWYQQSLDQGLQFLIQYYNGEERAKGNILERFSAQQFPDLHSELNLSSLELGDSALYFCASSVDASYEQYFGPGTRLTVT.

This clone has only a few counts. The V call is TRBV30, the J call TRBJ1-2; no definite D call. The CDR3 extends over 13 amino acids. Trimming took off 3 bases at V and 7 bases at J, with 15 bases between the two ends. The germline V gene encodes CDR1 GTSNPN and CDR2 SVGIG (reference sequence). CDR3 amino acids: CAWRLPGVTGYTF. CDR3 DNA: TGTGCCTGGAGGCTCCCGGGAGTAACTGGCTACACCTTC.

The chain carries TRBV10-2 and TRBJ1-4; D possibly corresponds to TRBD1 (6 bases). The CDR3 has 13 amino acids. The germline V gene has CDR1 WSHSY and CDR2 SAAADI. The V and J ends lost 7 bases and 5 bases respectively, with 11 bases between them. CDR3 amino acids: CASKGHPNEKLFF. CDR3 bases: TGCGCCAGCAAGGGACACCCGAATGAAAAACTGTTTTTT.

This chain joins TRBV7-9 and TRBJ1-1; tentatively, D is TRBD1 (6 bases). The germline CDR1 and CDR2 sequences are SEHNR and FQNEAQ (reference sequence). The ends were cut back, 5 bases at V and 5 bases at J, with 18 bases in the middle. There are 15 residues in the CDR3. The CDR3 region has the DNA TGTGCCAGCAGCCACCACTGGGGGCGATCAACTGAAGCTTTCTTT. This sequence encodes CASSHHWGRSTEAFF.

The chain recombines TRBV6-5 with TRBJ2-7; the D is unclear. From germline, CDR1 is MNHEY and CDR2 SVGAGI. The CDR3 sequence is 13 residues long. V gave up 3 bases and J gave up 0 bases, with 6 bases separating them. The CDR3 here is CASSYKSSYEQYF. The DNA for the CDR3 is TGTGCCAGCAGTTATAAGAGCTCCTACGAGCAGTACTTC.

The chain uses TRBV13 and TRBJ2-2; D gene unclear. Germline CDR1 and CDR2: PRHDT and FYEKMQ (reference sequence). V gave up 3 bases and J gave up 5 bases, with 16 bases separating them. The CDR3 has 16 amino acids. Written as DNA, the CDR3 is TGTGCCAGCAGCTTCTCCCCCCCCACAATTACCGGGGAGCTGTTTTTT. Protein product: CASSFSPPTITGELFF.

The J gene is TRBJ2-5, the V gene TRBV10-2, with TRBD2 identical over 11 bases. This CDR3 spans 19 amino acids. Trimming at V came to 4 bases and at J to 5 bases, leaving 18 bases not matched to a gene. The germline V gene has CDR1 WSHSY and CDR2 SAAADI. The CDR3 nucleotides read TGCGCCAGCAGTGGGGGGGGCTCCCTACTAGCGGGGGTTGAGGAGACCCAGTACTTC. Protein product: CASSGGGSLLAGVEETQYF.

CDR3 DNA sequence: TGTGCTAGTGGGTGGGCGAATCAGCCCCAGCATTTT. This gives the protein CASGWANQPQHF. The J gene is TRBJ1-5, the V gene TRBV12-5; D is ambiguous. V gave up 6 bases and J gave up 4 bases, with 7 bases separating them. This CDR3 comprises 12 residues. Per germline, CDR1 LGHNT and CDR2 FRNRAP.

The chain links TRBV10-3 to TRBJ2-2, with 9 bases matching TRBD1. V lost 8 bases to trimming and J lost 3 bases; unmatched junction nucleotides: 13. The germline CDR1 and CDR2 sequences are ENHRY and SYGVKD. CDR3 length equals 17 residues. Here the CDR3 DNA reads TGTGCCATCCCCCGAGGGACCCGGGACAGGGACACCGGGGAGCTGTTTTTT. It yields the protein CAIPRGTRDRDTGELFF.

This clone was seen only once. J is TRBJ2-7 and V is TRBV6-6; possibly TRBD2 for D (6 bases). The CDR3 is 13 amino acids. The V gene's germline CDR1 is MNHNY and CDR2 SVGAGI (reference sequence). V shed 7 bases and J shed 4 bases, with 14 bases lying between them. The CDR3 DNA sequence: TGTGCCAGCATGCAGGGAGGTGTTTACGAGCAGTACTTC. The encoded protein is CASMQGGVYEQYF.

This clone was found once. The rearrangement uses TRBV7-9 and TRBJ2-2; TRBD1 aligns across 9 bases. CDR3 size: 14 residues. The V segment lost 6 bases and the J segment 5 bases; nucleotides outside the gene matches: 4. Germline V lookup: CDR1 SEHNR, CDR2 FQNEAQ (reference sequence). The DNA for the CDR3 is TGTGCCAGCAGACCCGGACAGGGGACCGGGGAGCTGTTTTTT. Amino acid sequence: CASRPGQGTGELFF.

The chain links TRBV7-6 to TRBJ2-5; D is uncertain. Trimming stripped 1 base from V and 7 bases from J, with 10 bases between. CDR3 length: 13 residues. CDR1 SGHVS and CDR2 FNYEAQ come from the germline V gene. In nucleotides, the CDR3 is TGTGCCAGCAGCTTAGGTCCCTGGGGGACCCAGTACTTC. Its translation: CASSLGPWGTQYF.

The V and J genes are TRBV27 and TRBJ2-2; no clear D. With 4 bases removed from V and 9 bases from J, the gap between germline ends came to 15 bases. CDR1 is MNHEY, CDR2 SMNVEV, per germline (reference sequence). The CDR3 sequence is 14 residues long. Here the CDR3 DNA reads TGTGCCAGCAGTTCTTTGACCCATCCTAGGGAGCTGTTTTTT. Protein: CASSSLTHPRELFF.

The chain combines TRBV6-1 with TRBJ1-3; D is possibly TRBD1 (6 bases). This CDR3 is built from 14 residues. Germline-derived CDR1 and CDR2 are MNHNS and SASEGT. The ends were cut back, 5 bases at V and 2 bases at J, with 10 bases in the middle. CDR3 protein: CASSKNRAGNTIYF. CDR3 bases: TGTGCCAGCAGTAAGAACAGGGCTGGAAACACCATATATTTT.

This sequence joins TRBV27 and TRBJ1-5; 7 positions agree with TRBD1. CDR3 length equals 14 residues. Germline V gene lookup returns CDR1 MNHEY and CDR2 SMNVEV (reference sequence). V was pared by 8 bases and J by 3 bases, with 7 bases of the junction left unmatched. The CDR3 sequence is CASGPGQLNQPQHF. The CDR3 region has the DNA TGTGCCAGCGGACCGGGACAGCTCAATCAGCCCCAGCATTTT.